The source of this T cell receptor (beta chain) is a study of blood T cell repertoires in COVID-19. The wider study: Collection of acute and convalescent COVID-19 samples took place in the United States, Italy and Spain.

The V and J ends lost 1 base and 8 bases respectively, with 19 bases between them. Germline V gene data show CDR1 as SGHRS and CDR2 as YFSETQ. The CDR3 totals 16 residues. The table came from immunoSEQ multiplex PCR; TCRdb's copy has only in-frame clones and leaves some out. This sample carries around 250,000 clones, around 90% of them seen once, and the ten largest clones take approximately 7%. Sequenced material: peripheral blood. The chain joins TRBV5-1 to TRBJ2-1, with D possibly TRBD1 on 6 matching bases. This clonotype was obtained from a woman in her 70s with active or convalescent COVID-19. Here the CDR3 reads CASSLTATQGSHEQFF. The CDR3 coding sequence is TGCGCCAGCAGCTTGACCGCGACCCAGGGGTCCCATGAGCAGTTCTTC.